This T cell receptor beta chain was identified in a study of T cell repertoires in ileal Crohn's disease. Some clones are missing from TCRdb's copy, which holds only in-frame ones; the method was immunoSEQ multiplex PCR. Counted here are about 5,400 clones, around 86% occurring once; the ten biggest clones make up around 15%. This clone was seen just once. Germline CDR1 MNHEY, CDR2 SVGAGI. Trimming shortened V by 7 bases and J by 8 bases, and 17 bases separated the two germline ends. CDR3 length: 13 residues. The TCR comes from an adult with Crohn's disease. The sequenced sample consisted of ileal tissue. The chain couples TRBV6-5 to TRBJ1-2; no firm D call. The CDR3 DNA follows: TGTGCCAGCACCATCGTGGCAGGCAGCGGCTACACCTTC. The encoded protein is CASTIVAGSGYTF.